This T cell receptor beta chain was found in a study of blood T cells in healthy people across ages. General study points: With donor CMV status unknown, expanded clonotype changes were possibly confounded. When one million T cells were used, diversity estimates were thought to be underestimates.

The sample holds a few counts of this clonotype. Its antigen is currently unknown. The use of a sample-barcoded 5' primer and a J-beta primer mix characterized a second PCR of roughly 6 to 12 cycles. A 12-random-nucleotide template-switch adaptor tagged each cDNA molecule. TCRdb independently ran MiXCR on the 5' RACE reads; one entry per CDR3 protein. Of some 730,000 distinct CDR3 sequences detected, about 20% appear once; the ten largest clones hold under 25%. Healthy Caucasian individuals from Russia aged 6 to 90 served as donors. Per the germline V gene, CDR1 is SGHVS and CDR2 is FNYEAQ. After removal of 0 bases from V and 4 bases from J, the junction contained 9 bases not matched to a gene. The length of the CDR3 is 17 residues.

Sequences were obtained from blood. The clonotype originates from a man between 65 and 79 years old in good health. The rearrangement links TRBV7-6 to TRBJ2-3; 8 bases align to TRBD2. For the CDR3, the DNA is TGTGCCAGCAGCTTAGCCGGACCGGGAGGGAGGCCAGATACGCAGTATTTT. It specifies CASSLAGPGGRPDTQYF.